This paragraph reports one T cell receptor beta chain. Repertoires were generated with immunoSEQ multiplex PCR, while TCRdb's copy carries only in-frame clones and drops some. This sample has about 10,000 clones, with approximately 80% found just once. The source of the sample is a study of blood T cell dynamics during melanoma immunotherapy. As for time point: week 3, after first cycle of checkpoint inhibitor. The germline gives CDR1 SGHTA, CDR2 FQGNSA. V lost 5 bases and J lost 9; bases outside the gene matches: 8. The CDR3 extends over 15 amino acids. This sequence was found in a human donor with melanoma. The chain links TRBV7-2 to TRBJ1-6, with 9 bases that match TRBD1. Sequences were derived from blood, sampled from a patient treated with checkpoint blockade. CDR3 DNA: TGTGCCAGCAGCATCCCTGGGACAGGGATTTCACCCCTCCACTTT. Translated: CASSIPGTGISPLHF.